Shown below are 29 T cell receptor beta chains from a single sample sequenced in a study of technical replicates of blood from several donors. TCRdb's copy holds only in-frame clones and misses some; the assay was immunoSEQ multiplex PCR. The table shows 75,000 to 90,000 clones, with around 90% occurring only once. Sequenced: T cells isolated from PBMCs. The origin of the receptors is a human donor in good health.

The rearrangement joins TRBV7-9 to TRBJ2-1; D is ambiguous. CDR1 and CDR2 from the germline V gene are SEHNR and FQNEAQ (reference sequence). The CDR3 has 11 residues. Trimming shortened V by 4 bases and J by 8 bases, and 6 bases separated the two germline ends. Here the CDR3 reads CASSSIYEQFF. Written as DNA, the CDR3 is TGTGCCAGCAGCTCTATCTATGAGCAGTTCTTC.

This chain connects TRBV19 to TRBJ2-2, with 7 bases matching TRBD2. The CDR3 spans 16 residues. V gave up 6 bases and J gave up 3 bases; unmatched junction bases: 10. From germline, CDR1 is LNHDA and CDR2 SQIVND (reference sequence). The CDR3 region has the DNA TGTGCCAGTAGCAGTGGAAGGGAGGGGTACACCGGGGAGCTGTTTTTT. Residues: CASSSGREGYTGELFF.

The V and J genes are TRBV19 and TRBJ2-5, with 9 bases identical to TRBD2. The length of the CDR3 is 15 residues. Germline assignment: CDR1 LNHDA and CDR2 SQIVND (reference sequence). V lost 4 bases to trimming and J lost 5 bases; unmatched junction nucleotides: 8. This CDR3 is CASSNPGLAGETQYF. DNA for the CDR3: TGTGCCAGTAGTAACCCGGGACTAGCTGGGGAGACCCAGTACTTC.

The chain carries TRBV27 and TRBJ2-5; a possible D gene is TRBD2 (5 bases). Trimming shortened V by 2 bases and J by 4 bases, and 8 bases separated the two germline ends. Germline CDR1 reads MNHEY; CDR2 reads SMNVEV (reference sequence). The CDR3 extends over 13 amino acids. In DNA, the CDR3 is TGTGCCAGCAGTTTACGGGCGGGAGAGACCCAGTACTTC. Residues: CASSLRAGETQYF.

The rearrangement uses TRBV28 and TRBJ1-1; D might be TRBD1 (5 bases). The CDR3 has 16 amino acids. From germline, CDR1 is MDHEN and CDR2 SYDVKM. V lost 5 bases and J lost 5, with 21 bases in between. The CDR3 nucleotides read TGTGCCAGCAGTATAGGGCAGGGAAGGTGGGTGACTGAAGCTTTCTTT. It codes for CASSIGQGRWVTEAFF.

The chain joins TRBV7-2 to TRBJ2-2, with a weak D call TRBD2 (7 bases). This CDR3 has 16 residues. Germline V gene lookup returns CDR1 SGHTA and CDR2 FQGNSA. V gave up 1 base and J gave up 6 bases, with 15 bases separating them. The CDR3 nucleotides read TGTGCCAGCAGCTTAGTTGGGGGGGGCACCCCCGGGGAGCTGTTTTTT. Translation gives CASSLVGGGTPGELFF.

The rearrangement joins TRBV5-5 to TRBJ2-4, with 9 nucleotides matching TRBD2. The V segment lost 3 bases and the J segment 6 bases; nucleotides outside the gene matches: 10. The CDR3 spans 16 residues. Germline CDR1 and CDR2: SGHKS and YYEKEE (reference sequence). The CDR3 protein is CASSWSIAGAGNIQYF. The CDR3 DNA is TGTGCCAGCAGCTGGAGTATAGCGGGAGCGGGAAACATTCAGTACTTC. Full variable domain (rest looked up from reference TRBV5-5 and TRBJ2-4): DAGVTQSPTHLIKTRGQQVTLRCSPISGHKSVSWYQQVLGQGPQFIFQYYEKEERGRGNFPDRFSARQFPNYSSELNVNALLLGDSALYLCASSWSIAGAGNIQYFGAGTRLSVL.

V usage is TRBV9 and J usage is TRBJ2-1; D is possibly TRBD2 (6 bases). This CDR3 is 14 amino acids long. Trimming pared 0 bases from V and 9 bases from J, leaving 13 bases between. The germline V gene encodes CDR1 SGDLS and CDR2 YYNGEE. DNA of the CDR3: TGTGCCAGCAGCGTAGGGCCCCTAGCGAGTGAGCAGTTCTTC. This encodes CASSVGPLASEQFF. The full variable domain, rest sourced from reference TRBV9 and TRBJ2-1, is DSGVTQTPKHLITATGQRVTLRCSPRSGDLSVYWYQQSLDQGLQFLIQYYNGEERAKGNILERFSAQQFPDLHSELNLSSLELGDSALYFCASSVGPLASEQFFGPGTRLTVL.

The J gene is TRBJ1-1, the V gene TRBV11-3; a possible D gene is TRBD1 (5 bases). Trimming cost V 6 bases and J 2 bases, with 25 bases left between them. The CDR3 runs 18 residues. Germline CDR1 SGHNT, CDR2 YENEEA. This CDR3 reads CASSPSPGPRVGNTEAFF. CDR3 in DNA: TGTGCCAGCAGTCCCTCTCCCGGTCCCAGGGTGGGAAACACTGAAGCTTTCTTT.

The V and J genes are TRBV2 and TRBJ2-3; D is perhaps TRBD2 (6 bases). V was clipped by 2 bases and J by 1 base, with 13 bases between them. From germline, CDR1 is SNHLY and CDR2 FYNNEI. The CDR3 is 16 residues long. DNA for the CDR3: TGTGCCAGCAGTGAATCGCGAGCGGGCGGCACAGATACGCAGTATTTT. It yields the protein CASSESRAGGTDTQYF.

J is TRBJ2-4 and V is TRBV6-4; the D is unclear. The germline CDR1 and CDR2 sequences are MRHNA and SNTAGT. CDR3 size: 15 residues. Between the trimmed V and J ends, which lost 1 base and 0 bases, there was a span of 7 bases. The CDR3 loop is CASSDFSSAKNIQYF. The CDR3 DNA sequence: TGTGCCAGCAGTGACTTCTCCTCAGCCAAAAACATTCAGTACTTC.

The chain is built from TRBV15 and TRBJ2-1; 11 bases align to TRBD2. The germline V gene encodes CDR1 LNHNV and CDR2 YYDKDF (reference sequence). The CDR3 is made up of 16 amino acids. V was pared by 7 bases and J by 4 bases, with 9 bases of the junction left unmatched. CDR3 nucleotide sequence: TGTGCCACCATACCGGGGACTAGCGGAAAATACAATGAGCAGTTCTTC. Its translation is CATIPGTSGKYNEQFF. Using reference TRBV15 and TRBJ2-1 for the parts outside the CDR3, the full variable domain is DAMVIQNPRYQVTQFGKPVTLSCSQTLNHNVMYWYQQKSSQAPKLLFHYYDKDFNNEADTPDNFQSRRPNTSFCFLDIRSPGLGDTAMYLCATIPGTSGKYNEQFFGPGTRLTVL.

As concerns this clone: Other DNA sequences in this sample translate to the same CDR3. The genes are TRBV18 and TRBJ1-5; 7 nucleotides agree with TRBD1. The CDR3 is made up of 14 amino acids. CDR1 and CDR2 from the germline V gene are KGHSH and LQKENI. V lost 3 bases and J lost 6; bases outside the gene matches: 5. The DNA for the CDR3 is TGTGCCAGCTCACCGGAGGGGGCGAGTCAGCCCCAGCATTTT. Residues: CASSPEGASQPQHF. Together with reference TRBV18 and TRBJ1-5, the CDR3 gives the full variable domain: NAGVMQNPRHLVRRRGQEARLRCSPMKGHSHVYWYRQLPEEGLKFMVYLQKENIIDESGMPKERFSAEFPKEGPSILRIQQVVRGDSAAYFCASSPEGASQPQHFGDGTRLSIL.

The chain recombines TRBV4-1 with TRBJ2-2, with 7 bases that match TRBD1. Per germline, CDR1 MGHRA and CDR2 YSYEKL. This CDR3 spans 16 amino acids. J was trimmed by 6 bases and V by 2 bases; bases with no gene match: 9. CDR3 region: CASSQPLRGRPGELFF. The CDR3 DNA follows: TGCGCCAGCAGCCAACCATTAAGGGGGCGCCCCGGGGAGCTGTTTTTT.

The chain employs TRBV6-1 and TRBJ2-7, with D possibly being TRBD1 (5 bases). This CDR3 contains 15 residues. Trimming cost V 1 base and J 6 bases, with 16 bases left between them. Germline lookup yields CDR1 MNHNS and CDR2 SASEGT. CDR3 sequence reads: CASSEGGYDVVEQYF. In DNA form, the CDR3 reads TGTGCCAGCAGTGAAGGGGGCTACGACGTCGTCGAGCAGTACTTC.

The genes are TRBV2 and TRBJ2-7; TRBD2 matches 10 bases. The germline gives CDR1 SNHLY, CDR2 FYNNEI. The V segment lost 1 base and the J segment 2 bases; nucleotides outside the gene matches: 5. The length of the CDR3 is 16 residues. CDR3 amino acids: CASSEEVLAGAYEQYF. The DNA for the CDR3 is TGTGCCAGCAGTGAAGAGGTGCTAGCGGGGGCCTACGAGCAGTACTTC.

The chain couples TRBV7-8 to TRBJ2-3; D not certain. The CDR3 sequence is 16 residues long. Trimming pared 2 bases from V and 0 bases from J, leaving 12 bases between. Germline CDR1 reads SGHVS; CDR2 reads FQNEAQ. CDR3 DNA: TGTGCCAGCAGCTTAAGGCGGATACCTAGCACAGATACGCAGTATTTT. Amino acids: CASSLRRIPSTDTQYF.

V gene TRBV6-5 combines with J gene TRBJ1-3; 8 bases are a match to TRBD1. CDR3 length: 12 residues. V shed 6 bases and J 7 bases; nucleotides not matched to a gene: 2. The germline gives CDR1 MNHEY, CDR2 SVGAGI. CDR3 in DNA: TGTGCCAGCAGGGACAGGGCGAACACCATATATTTT. Its translation is CASRDRANTIYF.

The rearrangement uses TRBV6-5 and TRBJ1-1; D is unresolved. CDR1 is MNHEY and CDR2 is SVGAGI in the germline V gene. This CDR3 has 12 amino acids. The V end was cut by 5 bases, the J end by 7 bases, with 11 bases between. The DNA for the CDR3 is TGTGCCAGCAGTAGGAACGGGGTTGAAGCTTTCTTT. This encodes CASSRNGVEAFF.

The rearrangement joins TRBV2 to TRBJ1-5; D not resolved. Trimming cost V 5 bases and J 2 bases, with 10 bases left between them. The CDR3 runs to 14 residues. Looked up from germline, CDR1 is SNHLY and CDR2 is FYNNEI. The CDR3 loop is CASSRPGGNQPQHF. Here the CDR3 DNA reads TGTGCCAGCAGTCGCCCGGGTGGCAATCAGCCCCAGCATTTT.

J is TRBJ1-5 and V is TRBV19; D may be TRBD1 (6 bases). Germline V gives CDR1 LNHDA, CDR2 SQIVND (reference sequence). The ends were cut back, 3 bases at V and 6 bases at J, with 12 bases in the middle. CDR3 length equals 14 residues. CDR3 protein: CASSMGGRFQPQHF. The CDR3 DNA sequence: TGTGCCAGTAGTATGGGGGGGCGGTTTCAGCCCCAGCATTTT.

This clone was detected only a few times. J is TRBJ1-5 and V is TRBV28, with a weak D call TRBD1 (6 bases). The CDR3 consists of 14 residues. CDR1 is MDHEN, CDR2 SYDVKM, per germline. Trimming took off 11 bases at V and 6 bases at J, with 20 bases between the two ends. The CDR3 loop is CALNGGGSIQPQHF. CDR3 bases: TGTGCCCTTAATGGGGGGGGCTCGATTCAGCCCCAGCATTTT. Full variable domain (remainder filled in from reference TRBV28 and TRBJ1-5): DVKVTQSSRYLVKRTGEKVFLECVQDMDHENMFWYRQDPGLGLRLIYFSYDVKMKEKGDIPEGYSVSREKKERFSLILESASTNQTSMYLCALNGGGSIQPQHFGDGTRLSIL.

V usage is TRBV7-9 and J usage is TRBJ2-1, with 8 bases matching TRBD2. CDR3 length: 15 residues. Per germline, CDR1 SEHNR and CDR2 FQNEAQ (reference sequence). Trimming at V came to 5 bases and at J to 7 bases, leaving 10 bases not matched to a gene. The CDR3 region is CASSPAGVAGNEQFF. In nucleotides, the CDR3 is TGTGCCAGCAGCCCAGCTGGGGTAGCGGGGAATGAGCAGTTCTTC.

The chain joins TRBV11-2 to TRBJ1-2; D unclear. Between the trimmed V and J ends, which lost 1 base and 6 bases, there was a span of 12 bases. The CDR3 spans 14 residues. Germline loops: CDR1 SGHAT, CDR2 FQNNGV. In DNA form, the CDR3 reads TGTGCCAGCAGCTTAGTCCCTCAGCGCGATGGCTACACCTTC. Translation gives CASSLVPQRDGYTF.

The chain uses TRBV6-1 and TRBJ1-6; TRBD1 matches at 7 bases. Trimming removed 7 bases from V and 9 bases from J; junction bases left unmatched: 12. Germline V gene lookup returns CDR1 MNHNS and CDR2 SASEGT. This CDR3 region has 15 residues. Here the CDR3 DNA reads TGTGCCAGCAAGGGAGGTCACTCAGGGGGTTCACCCCTCCACTTT. Amino acid sequence: CASKGGHSGGSPLHF.

This clone was observed once. The genes are TRBV7-2 and TRBJ2-3, with D possibly TRBD2 on 6 matching bases. Germline V gene data show CDR1 as SGHTA and CDR2 as FQGNSA. The V and J ends lost 3 bases and 3 bases respectively, with 13 bases between them. The CDR3 has 15 amino acids. The CDR3 DNA is TGTGCCAGCAGCTTTGTAGGGACTCATACAGATACGCAGTATTTT. The encoded protein is CASSFVGTHTDTQYF.

This chain uses TRBV5-6 with TRBJ2-7, with TRBD2 identical over 9 bases. The germline CDR1 and CDR2 sequences are SGHDT and YYEEEE. Germline trimming cut 0 bases from V and 7 bases from J; bases unmatched to any gene: 11. This CDR3 has 16 residues. CDR3 protein: CASSLDPLLAGPEQYF. In DNA form, the CDR3 reads TGTGCCAGCAGCTTGGACCCCCTACTAGCGGGCCCGGAGCAGTACTTC.

This chain joins TRBV4-1 and TRBJ2-1, with TRBD2 matching over 9 bases. The V and J ends lost 1 base and 9 bases, in that order; junction bases with no gene match: 10. The V gene's germline CDR1 is MGHRA and CDR2 YSYEKL. CDR3 length: 16 amino acids. The CDR3 here is CASSQGPLAGYGEQFF. The CDR3 nucleotides are TGCGCCAGCAGCCAAGGTCCCCTAGCGGGATATGGTGAGCAGTTCTTC.

The chain uses TRBV5-1 and TRBJ2-3; the match to TRBD2 covers 12 bases. The CDR3 loop spans 16 amino acids. Trimming at V came to 3 bases and at J to 4 bases, leaving 6 bases not matched to a gene. Looked up from germline, CDR1 is SGHRS and CDR2 is YFSETQ. The chain's CDR3 is CASSYLTSGGADTQYF. As DNA, the CDR3 is TGCGCCAGCAGCTATCTGACTAGCGGGGGAGCAGATACGCAGTATTTT. The full variable domain, with the rest looked up from reference TRBV5-1 and TRBJ2-3, is KAGVTQTPRYLIKTRGQQVTLSCSPISGHRSVSWYQQTPGQGLQFLFEYFSETQRNKGNFPGRFSGRQFSNSRSEMNVSTLELGDSALYLCASSYLTSGGADTQYFGPGTRLTVL.